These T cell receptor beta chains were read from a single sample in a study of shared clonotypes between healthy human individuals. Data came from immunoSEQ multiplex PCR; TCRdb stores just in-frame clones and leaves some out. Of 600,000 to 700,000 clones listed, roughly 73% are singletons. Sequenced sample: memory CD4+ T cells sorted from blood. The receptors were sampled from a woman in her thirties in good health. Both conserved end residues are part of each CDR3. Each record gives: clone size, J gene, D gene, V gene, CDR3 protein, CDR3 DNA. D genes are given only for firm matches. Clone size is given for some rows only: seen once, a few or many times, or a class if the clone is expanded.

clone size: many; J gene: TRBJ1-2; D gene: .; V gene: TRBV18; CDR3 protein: CASSPLLGISGYGYTF; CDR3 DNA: TGTGCCAGCTCACCACTCCTCGGGATTTCGGGCTATGGCTACACCTTC
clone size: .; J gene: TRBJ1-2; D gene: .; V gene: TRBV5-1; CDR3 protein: CASSLGSQGGKGYTF; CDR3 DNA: TGCGCCAGCAGCTTGGGGAGTCAAGGAGGGAAAGGCTACACCTTC
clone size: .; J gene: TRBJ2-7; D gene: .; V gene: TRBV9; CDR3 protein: CASSGSTGGVKYF; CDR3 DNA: TGTGCCAGCAGCGGGTCAACAGGTGGTGTTAAGTACTTC
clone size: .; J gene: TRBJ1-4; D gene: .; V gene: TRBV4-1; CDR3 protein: CASSHVGNEREKLFF; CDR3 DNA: TGCGCCAGCAGCCACGTTGGAAACGAACGTGAAAAACTGTTTTTT
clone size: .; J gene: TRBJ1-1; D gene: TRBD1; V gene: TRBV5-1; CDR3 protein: CASSTGGQGEVTEAFF; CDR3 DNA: TGCGCCAGCAGCACCGGCGGACAGGGTGAGGTCACTGAAGCTTTCTTT
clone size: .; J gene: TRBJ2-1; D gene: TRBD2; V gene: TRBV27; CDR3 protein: CASSYGRAYNEQFF; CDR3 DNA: TGTGCCAGCAGCTACGGGAGGGCCTACAATGAGCAGTTCTTC
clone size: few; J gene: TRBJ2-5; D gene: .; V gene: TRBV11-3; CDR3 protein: CASSPGRTQETQYF; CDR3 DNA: TGTGCCAGCAGCCCAGGACGTACTCAAGAGACCCAGTACTTC
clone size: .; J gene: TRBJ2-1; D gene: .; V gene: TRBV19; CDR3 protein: CASSLSSYNEQFF; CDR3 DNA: TGTGCCAGTAGCCTTAGCTCCTACAATGAGCAGTTCTTC
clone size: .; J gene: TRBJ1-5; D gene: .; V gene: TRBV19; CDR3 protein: CASSNLPRAAANQPQHF; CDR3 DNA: TGTGCCAGTAGTAATTTGCCGCGTGCAGCCGCCAATCAGCCCCAGCATTTT
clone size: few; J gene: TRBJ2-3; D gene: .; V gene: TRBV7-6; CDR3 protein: CASSLGRDTQYF; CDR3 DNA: TGTGCCAGCAGCTTAGGAAGGGATACGCAGTATTTT
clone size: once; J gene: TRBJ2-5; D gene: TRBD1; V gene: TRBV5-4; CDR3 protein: CASSTGEAETQYF; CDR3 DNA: TGTGCCAGCAGTACAGGGGAAGCAGAGACCCAGTACTTC
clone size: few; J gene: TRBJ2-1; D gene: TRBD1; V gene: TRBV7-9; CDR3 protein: CASSLGQGPFLGFF; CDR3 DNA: TGTGCCAGCAGCTTGGGACAGGGCCCCTTTCTTGGGTTCTTC
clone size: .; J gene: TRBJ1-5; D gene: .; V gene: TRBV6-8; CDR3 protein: CASSIRTAPQHF; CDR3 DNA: TGTGCCAGCAGTATTCGGACAGCGCCCCAGCATTTT
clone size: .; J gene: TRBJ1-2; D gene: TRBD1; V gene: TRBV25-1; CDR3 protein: CASSKGQTSGGYTF; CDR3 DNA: TGTGCCAGCAGTAAGGGACAGACCTCCGGTGGCTACACCTTC
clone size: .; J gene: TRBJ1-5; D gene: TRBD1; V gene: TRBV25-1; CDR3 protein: CASSGTGTGGNQPQHF; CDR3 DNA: TGTGCCAGCAGTGGAACCGGGACAGGAGGCAATCAGCCCCAGCATTTT
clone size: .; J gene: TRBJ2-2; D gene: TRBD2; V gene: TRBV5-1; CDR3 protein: CASMEKTSGVGTGELFF; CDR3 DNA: TGCGCCAGCATGGAAAAGACTAGCGGAGTTGGCACCGGGGAGCTGTTTTTT
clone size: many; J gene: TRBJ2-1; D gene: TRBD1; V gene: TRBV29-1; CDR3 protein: CSVRGTGMVGNEQFF; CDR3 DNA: TGCAGCGTCCGCGGGACAGGGATGGTCGGGAATGAGCAGTTCTTC
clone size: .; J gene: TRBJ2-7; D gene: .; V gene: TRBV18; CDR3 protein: CASSTNPMDYEQYF; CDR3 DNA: TGTGCCAGCTCAACAAACCCAATGGACTACGAGCAGTACTTC
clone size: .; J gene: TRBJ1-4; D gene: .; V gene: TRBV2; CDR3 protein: CASIPGLGHGEKLFF; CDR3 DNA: TGTGCCAGCATCCCCGGTTTAGGGCATGGTGAAAAACTGTTTTTT
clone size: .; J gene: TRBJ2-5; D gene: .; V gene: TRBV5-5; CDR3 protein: CASSYTGWGETQYF; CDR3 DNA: TGTGCCAGCAGCTACACAGGGTGGGGAGAGACCCAGTACTTC
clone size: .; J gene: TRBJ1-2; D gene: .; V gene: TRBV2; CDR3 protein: CASSRYATGLYGYTF; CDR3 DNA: TGTGCCAGCAGTCGGTATGCGACAGGCCTCTATGGCTACACCTTC
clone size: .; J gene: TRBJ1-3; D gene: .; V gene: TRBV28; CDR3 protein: CASRPGSHSGNTIYF; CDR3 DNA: TGTGCCAGCAGACCCGGATCCCACTCTGGAAACACCATATATTTT
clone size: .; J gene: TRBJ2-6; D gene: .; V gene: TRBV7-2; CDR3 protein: CASSFGPLLGSGANVLTF; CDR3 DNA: TGTGCCAGCAGCTTTGGACCGCTACTGGGCTCTGGGGCCAACGTCCTGACTTTC
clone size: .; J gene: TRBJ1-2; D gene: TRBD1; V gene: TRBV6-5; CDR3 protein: CASSSRGRGRRSTF; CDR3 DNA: TGTGCCAGCAGTTCCCGGGGGAGGGGGCGTCGTTCCACCTTC
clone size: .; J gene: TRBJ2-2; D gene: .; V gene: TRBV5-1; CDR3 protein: CASSPRALEGELFF; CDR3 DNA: TGCGCCAGCTCCCCCCGGGCACTTGAAGGGGAGCTGTTTTTT
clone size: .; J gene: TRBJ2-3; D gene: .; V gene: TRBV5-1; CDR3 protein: CASSPDSTSTDTQYF; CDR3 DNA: TGCGCCAGCAGCCCGGACAGCACTAGCACAGATACGCAGTATTTT
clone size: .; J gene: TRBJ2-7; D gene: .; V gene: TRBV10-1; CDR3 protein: CASSEVGYEQYF; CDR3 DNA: TGCGCCAGCAGTGAAGTGGGCTACGAGCAGTACTTC
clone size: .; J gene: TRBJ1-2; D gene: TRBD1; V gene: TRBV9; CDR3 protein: CASSRGTGFNGYTF; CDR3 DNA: TGTGCCAGCAGCCGAGGGACAGGGTTCAATGGCTACACCTTC
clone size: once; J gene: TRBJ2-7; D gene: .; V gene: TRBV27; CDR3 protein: CASSRKQGPSYEQYF; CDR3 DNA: TGTGCCAGCAGCCGAAAGCAGGGGCCTTCCTACGAGCAGTACTTC
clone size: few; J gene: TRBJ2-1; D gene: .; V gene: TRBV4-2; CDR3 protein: CASSQVQGREQFYNEQFF; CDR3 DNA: TGTGCCAGCAGCCAAGTACAGGGACGGGAGCAATTTTACAATGAGCAGTTCTTC
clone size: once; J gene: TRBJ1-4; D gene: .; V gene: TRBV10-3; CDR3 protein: CAISEMGTNEKLFF; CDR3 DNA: TGTGCCATCAGTGAGATGGGCACTAATGAAAAACTGTTTTTT
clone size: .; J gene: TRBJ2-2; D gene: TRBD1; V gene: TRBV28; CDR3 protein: CASEFTSGTVSTGELFF; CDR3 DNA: TGTGCCAGCGAGTTTACGTCCGGGACAGTTTCCACCGGGGAGCTGTTTTTT
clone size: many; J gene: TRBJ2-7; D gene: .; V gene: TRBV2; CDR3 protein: CASSVERLARQYF; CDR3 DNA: TGTGCCAGCAGTGTGGAGCGGTTAGCGCGGCAGTACTTC
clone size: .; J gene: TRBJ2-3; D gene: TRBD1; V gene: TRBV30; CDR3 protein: CACPHRTGGTFGTQYF; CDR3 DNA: TGTGCCTGCCCACACCGGACAGGGGGTACATTCGGGACGCAGTATTTT
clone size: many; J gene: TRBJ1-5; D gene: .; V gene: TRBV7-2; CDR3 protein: CASSPRDHGPQHF; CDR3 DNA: TGTGCCAGCAGCCCCCGGGACCACGGGCCCCAGCATTTT
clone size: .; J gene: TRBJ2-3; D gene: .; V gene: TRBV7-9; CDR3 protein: CASSRGQAADTQYF; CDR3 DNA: TGTGCCAGCAGCCGCGGGCAGGCGGCAGATACGCAGTATTTT
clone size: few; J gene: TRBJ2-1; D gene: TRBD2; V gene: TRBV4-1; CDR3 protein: CASSQESITSGSLLQFF; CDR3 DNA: TGCGCCAGCAGCCAAGAATCCATCACTAGCGGGAGTTTGTTGCAGTTCTTC
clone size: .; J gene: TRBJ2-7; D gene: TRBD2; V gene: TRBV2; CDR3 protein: CASSELAGGTYEQYF; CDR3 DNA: TGTGCCAGCAGTGAATTAGCGGGAGGGACCTACGAGCAGTACTTC
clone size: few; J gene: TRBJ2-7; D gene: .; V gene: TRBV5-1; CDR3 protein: CASSLRAQLSEQYF; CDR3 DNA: TGCGCCAGCAGCTTGCGCGCGCAGCTCAGCGAGCAGTACTTC
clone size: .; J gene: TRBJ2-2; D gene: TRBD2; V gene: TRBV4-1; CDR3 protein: CASSQRVAGVNTGELFF; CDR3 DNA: TGCGCCAGCAGCCAACGGGTAGCGGGAGTTAACACCGGGGAGCTGTTTTTT
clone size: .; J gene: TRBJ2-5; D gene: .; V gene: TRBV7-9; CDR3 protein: CASSVSRGQETQYF; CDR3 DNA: TGTGCCAGCAGCGTCTCTAGGGGGCAAGAGACCCAGTACTTC
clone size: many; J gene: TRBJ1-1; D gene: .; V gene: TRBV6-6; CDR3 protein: CASRYRNTEAFF; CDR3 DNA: TGTGCCAGCAGGTACAGGAACACTGAAGCTTTCTTT
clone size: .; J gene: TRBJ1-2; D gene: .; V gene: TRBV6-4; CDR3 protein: CASSDGPKGYTF; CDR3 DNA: TGTGCCAGCAGTGACGGCCCGAAGGGCTACACCTTC
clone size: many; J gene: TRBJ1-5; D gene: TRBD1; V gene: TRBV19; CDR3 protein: CASSRQGAGNQPQHF; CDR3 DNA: TGTGCCAGTAGTCGTCAGGGGGCTGGCAATCAGCCCCAGCATTTT